Described below is a single TCR beta chain sequence and its context. Repertoires were generated with immunoSEQ multiplex PCR, while TCRdb's copy carries only in-frame clones and drops some. Of roughly 81,000 clones detected, around 90% appear once; the ten largest clones hold approximately 2.5%. The data stem from a study of PD-1 blockade in classical Hodgkin lymphoma. Study in general: Intravenous delivery of nivolumab at 3 mg/kg to patients occurred every 2 weeks.

V lost 2 bases, J lost 1 base, and 15 bases stayed unmatched. CDR1 is MDHEN and CDR2 is SYDVKM in the germline V gene. The CDR3 is made up of 21 amino acids. All trial patients relapsed after autologous stem cell transplantation. Classifying best responses yielded complete response, partial response or progressive disease. The chain has TRBV28 and TRBJ2-4; 12 nucleotides align to TRBD1. This TCR was recovered from a human donor with classical Hodgkin lymphoma. The material sequenced was peripheral blood mononuclear cells (PBMCs), taken before the second cycle of nivolumab. The CDR3 coding sequence is TGTGCCAGCAGTTTACCTACCCCCGGGACAGGGGGCGTTGTTGCCAAAAACATTCAGTACTTC. It encodes CASSLPTPGTGGVVAKNIQYF.